This TCR beta chain was sequenced during a study of shared clonotypes between healthy human individuals. Study-wide results and limits: Clonotypes that were shared across four donors made up about 4.5% of naive CD4 clonotypes. Rarefaction revealed incomplete sorted-subset sequencing despite large depth.

On this clone itself: The target antigen is unknown.

Assay execution proceeded at the deep level. Some clones are missing from TCRdb's copy, which holds only in-frame ones; the method was immunoSEQ multiplex PCR. The sample shows about 1 million clones, approximately 72% of them seen only once. Trimming removed 0 bases from V and 5 bases from J; junction bases left unmatched: 7. CDR1 is LGHNA and CDR2 is YSLEER in the germline V gene. The CDR3 has 16 residues. Into CD45RA+ naive and CD45RA-negative memory subsets, the CD4+ cells were split. The sample consisted of memory CD4+ T cells sorted from blood. This sample's subset: CD45RA-negative fraction. The sequence was collected from a man aged 18 to 29 in good health. The chain joins TRBV4-3 to TRBJ2-1; 7 bases agree with TRBD2. Here the CDR3 reads CASSQESGVRNNEQFF. Here the CDR3 DNA reads TGCGCCAGCAGCCAAGAGAGCGGGGTGAGGAACAATGAGCAGTTCTTC.